Given below is one T cell receptor beta chain in context. Its antigen remains unidentified. This CDR3 is built from 12 residues. Looked up from germline, CDR1 is SQVTM and CDR2 is ANQGSEA. TCRdb re-called the 5' RACE reads and catalogs CDR3 proteins one per entry, DNA excluded. The repertoire table contains around 450,000 distinct CDR3 sequences. This entry comes from a study of monozygotic twins with inflammatory bowel disease. Study results and limitations: Healthy co-twins had higher TCRbeta inverse Simpson diversity than their IBD twins. Data gave no support to a single strong signal or clonotype associated with IBD. Especially where disease activity was present, IBD patients had fewer clonotypes in common with others than healthy twins did.

This clonotype was sampled from a human donor with ulcerative colitis or Crohn's disease, or a healthy co-twin of an affected twin (not recorded which). Source material: blood. The chain combines TRBV29-1 with TRBJ1-2. CDR3 amino acids: CSVRTANYGYTF.